Described below is a single TCR beta chain sequence and its context. Chain pairing is unknown; alpha and beta were sequenced separately. Some clones are missing from TCRdb's copy, which holds only in-frame ones; the method was immunoSEQ multiplex PCR. The sample records nearly 60,000 clones, 88% being singletons. CDR3 size: 14 residues. Germline lookup yields CDR1 SGHNT and CDR2 YYREEE (reference sequence). Trimming shortened V by 1 base and J by 5 bases, and 12 bases separated the two germline ends. Thawed, overnight-rested PBMC were stained with GMM-loaded CD1B tetramer, viability dye and anti-CD3, then sorted. CD1B tetramers were loaded with Rhodococcus equi-derived C32 glucose monomycolate. Tetramer-sorted PBMC had been CD14 monocyte-depleted before freezing. From each donor, some 96,000 tetramer-negative cells were sorted. This sample was included in a study of T cells in tuberculosis. The overall study: Sequenced TCRs come from CD1B-GMM tetramer-binding T cells.

The rearrangement links TRBV5-4 to TRBJ1-1, with D possibly being TRBD1 (5 bases). This sequence originates from an adult woman with latent tuberculosis. Sequencing used CD1b-GMM tetramer-negative cells sorted from PBMCs. DNA of the CDR3: TGTGCCAGCAGCTTGTCCAGGGCTGGGACTGAAGCTTTCTTT. Translated: CASSLSRAGTEAFF.